Following are 13 T cell receptor beta chains from one sample sequenced in a study of T cell responses to AZD1222 COVID-19 vaccine. The table came from immunoSEQ multiplex PCR; TCRdb's copy has only in-frame clones and leaves some out. This sample has approximately 110,000 clones, with approximately 88% found just once. The sequencing here drew on peripheral blood, taken 28 days after the second AZD1222 dose. Source of these receptors: an adult who received the AZD1222 COVID-19 vaccine.

This chain uses TRBV27 with TRBJ1-6; 7 positions agree with TRBD1. This CDR3 region has 17 residues. Germline V gene sequence: CDR1 MNHEY, CDR2 SMNVEV (reference sequence). After removal of 3 bases from V and 5 bases from J, the junction contained 10 bases not matched to a gene. CDR3 bases: TGTGCCAGCAGTTTTTACAGGGGAACACTAAATAATTCACCCCTCCACTTT. The encoded protein is CASSFYRGTLNNSPLHF.

The V call is TRBV6-5, the J call TRBJ2-5; 7 bases are shared with TRBD1. The germline CDR1 and CDR2 sequences are MNHEY and SVGAGI. Trimming took 2 bases from V and 2 from J; bases not matched to a gene: 5. The CDR3 is 15 residues long. CDR3 sequence (DNA): TGTGCCAGCAGTTACCCGGGACAGAAGCAAGAGACCCAGTACTTC. Translating it yields CASSYPGQKQETQYF.

The chain couples TRBV6-1 to TRBJ2-7; no definite D call. This CDR3 is 16 amino acids long. Trimming pared 0 bases from V and 2 bases from J, leaving 14 bases between. Germline V lookup: CDR1 MNHNS, CDR2 SASEGT. In DNA form, the CDR3 reads TGTGCCAGCAGTGAAGCGCTTAGGTCCCCTACCTACGAGCAGTACTTC. It translates to CASSEALRSPTYEQYF.

The chain couples TRBV14 to TRBJ1-6; 8 nucleotides agree with TRBD1. V gave up 4 bases and J gave up 8 bases; unmatched junction bases: 7. The germline V gene encodes CDR1 SGHDN and CDR2 FVKESK. CDR3 length equals 15 residues. CDR3 in amino acids: CASSRGTGLYSPLHF. The CDR3 nucleotides are TGTGCCAGCAGCCGGGGGACAGGTCTTTATTCACCCCTCCACTTT.

This rearrangement joins TRBV28 to TRBJ1-5; D possibly corresponds to TRBD1 (5 bases). CDR1 and CDR2 from the germline V gene are MDHEN and SYDVKM. The CDR3 spans 16 residues. V lost 2 bases, J lost 3 bases, and 14 bases lay in between. The CDR3 coding sequence is TGTGCCAGCAGTTTAGGTGGGGGAACAAACAATCAGCCCCAGCATTTT. It encodes CASSLGGGTNNQPQHF.

V gene TRBV11-2 combines with J gene TRBJ1-2; D gene ambiguous. Germline assignment: CDR1 SGHAT and CDR2 FQNNGV. The CDR3 spans 12 residues. Trimming left V 1 base short and J 5 bases short, with 5 bases between. This CDR3 is CASSLGQYGYTF. The CDR3 DNA reads TGTGCCAGCAGCTTAGGGCAGTATGGCTACACCTTC.

V gene TRBV6-4 combines with J gene TRBJ2-1; D tentatively fits TRBD1 or TRBD2 (5 bases each). Trimming took off 6 bases at V and 3 bases at J, with 15 bases between the two ends. Germline V lookup: CDR1 MRHNA, CDR2 SNTAGT. The CDR3 is 15 amino acids. CDR3 sequence reads: CASSPGHGVYNEQFF. CDR3 DNA sequence: TGTGCCAGCAGCCCCGGACACGGGGTCTACAATGAGCAGTTCTTC.

This chain uses TRBV19 with TRBJ2-1; D is ambiguous. Germline loops: CDR1 LNHDA, CDR2 SQIVND (reference sequence). The CDR3 runs 13 residues. V lost 1 base, J lost 7 bases, and 8 bases lay in between. The CDR3 here is CASSIGRENEQFF. As DNA, the CDR3 is TGTGCCAGTAGTATAGGTCGCGAAAATGAGCAGTTCTTC.

The chain couples TRBV13 to TRBJ2-7; D is possibly TRBD1 or TRBD2 (5 bases each). Trimming removed 0 bases from V and 2 bases from J, with 8 bases in between. CDR3 length equals 14 residues. Looked up from germline, CDR1 is PRHDT and CDR2 is FYEKMQ (reference sequence). The CDR3 region has the DNA TGTGCCAGCAGCTTAGGCCGAGGGGCCTACGAGCAGTACTTC. Translated: CASSLGRGAYEQYF.

In DNA form, the CDR3 reads TGTGCCAGCAGTGACTCTTTTCAGGGACTATTCGGTTCACCCCTCCACTTT. Translating gives CASSDSFQGLFGSPLHF. The rearrangement links TRBV6-4 to TRBJ1-6, with D perhaps TRBD1 (5 bases). This CDR3 is built from 17 residues. Germline V CDR1 and CDR2: MRHNA, SNTAGT. V lost 0 bases and J lost 9, with 18 bases in between.

The chain employs TRBV14 and TRBJ2-7; maybe TRBD2 (6 bases). The CDR3 length is 13 residues. Germline V CDR1 and CDR2: SGHDN, FVKESK. The ends were cut back, 1 base at V and 3 bases at J, with 7 bases in the middle. The DNA for the CDR3 is TGTGCCAGCAGCCAAGCGGGGGTCTACGAGCAGTACTTC. This gives the protein CASSQAGVYEQYF.

The V call is TRBV28, the J call TRBJ2-2; TRBD2 aligns across 7 bases. Germline CDR1 reads MDHEN; CDR2 reads SYDVKM. After removal of 3 bases from V and 5 bases from J, the junction contained 9 bases not matched to a gene. The CDR3 is 16 amino acids. The CDR3 sequence is CASSLDLTSRTGELFF. CDR3 nucleotide sequence: TGTGCCAGCAGTTTGGATTTGACTAGCAGAACCGGGGAGCTGTTTTTT.

CDR3 region: CASSYGPESMNTEAFF. The CDR3 nucleotides read TGTGCCAGCAGTTACGGCCCCGAGTCAATGAACACTGAAGCTTTCTTT. This chain uses TRBV6-2 or TRBV6-3 with TRBJ1-1; D unclear. The germline CDR1 and CDR2 sequences are MNHEY and SVGEGT. This CDR3 contains 16 residues. The V and J ends lost 2 bases and 0 bases respectively, with 13 bases between them.